This T cell receptor (beta chain) was retrieved from a study of OX40 agonist ivuxolimab in advanced cancers. Method: immunoSEQ multiplex PCR; TCRdb's copy keeps in-frame clones and lacks some. The table records about 94,000 clones, around nine tenths of them present only once. Study results and limitations: In the 0.1 to 3.0 mg/kg range, CD4+ and CD8+ blood T cells had expanded clonally by week 6.

With V trimmed by 4 bases and J by 6 bases, 17 bases remained unmatched. The CDR3 sequence is 16 residues long. Germline V gene sequence: CDR1 SQVTM, CDR2 ANQGSEA. Regarding this clone: Antigen specificity is unknown.

This chain joins TRBV29-1 and TRBJ1-2, with 7 bases aligning to TRBD1. This clonotype was obtained from an adult with an advanced solid tumor such as melanoma, head and neck, liver or kidney cancer. This specimen was CD4+ or CD8+ T cells sorted from blood, taken in a trial of the OX40 agonist ivuxolimab. The CDR3 DNA is TGCAGCGTTGCTTCGTCGGTTCGACAGGGTAGACATGGCTACACCTTC. Its translation: CSVASSVRQGRHGYTF. Full variable domain (outside the CDR3, taken from reference TRBV29-1 and TRBJ1-2): SAVISQKPSRDICQRGTSLTIQCQVDSQVTMMFWYRQQPGQSLTLIATANQGSEATYESGFVIDKFPISRPNLTFSTLTVSNMSPEDSSIYLCSVASSVRQGRHGYTFGSGTRLTVV.